One sample yielded the 27 T cell receptor beta chains listed below, sequenced in a study of T-cell memory formation after mild COVID-19. TCRdb processed the 5' RACE reads anew with MiXCR; each CDR3 protein has one entry. Here the sample spans around 470,000 distinct CDR3 sequences, 20% being singletons. Input material: PBMCs or a T cell subset sorted from them (not recorded which). The origin of the receptors is an adult woman who had mild COVID-19 (a few samples of this study predate the infection). Cell type and time point are not known.

The chain employs TRBV21-1 and TRBJ1-5. TRBV21-1 is a recognized pseudogene. The CDR3 runs to 16 residues. The CDR3 here is CASSRKTPYSNQPQHF. The DNA of the CDR3 is TGTGCCAGCAGCAGGAAGACACCCTATAGCAATCAGCCCCAGCATTTT.

V gene TRBV9 combines with J gene TRBJ2-7, with a tentative D call TRBD2 (6 bases). The CDR3 is 14 residues long. Trimming took off 4 bases at V and 3 bases at J, with 14 bases between the two ends. The V gene's germline CDR1 is SGDLS and CDR2 YYNGEE. The chain's CDR3 is CASSIRGGSYEQYF. CDR3 coding DNA: TGTGCCAGCAGCATTCGAGGAGGGAGCTACGAGCAGTACTTC.

There are a few counts of this clonotype. The chain carries TRBV24-1 and TRBJ1-1; D gene uncertain. The CDR3 loop spans 14 amino acids. The V gene's germline CDR1 is KGHDR and CDR2 SFDVKD. Between the trimmed V and J ends, which lost 5 bases and 0 bases, there was a span of 9 bases. The CDR3 sequence is CATSGVGMNTEAFF. CDR3 in DNA: TGTGCCACCAGTGGTGTGGGGATGAACACTGAAGCTTTCTTT.

This clonotype came up a few times. This rearrangement joins TRBV30 to TRBJ1-1, with 8 bases that match TRBD1. V shed 6 bases and J 5 bases; nucleotides not matched to a gene: 8. The CDR3 extends over 13 amino acids. Germline V gives CDR1 GTSNPN, CDR2 SVGIG (reference sequence). CDR3 region: CACRTGSSTEAFF. As DNA, the CDR3 is TGTGCCTGTCGGACAGGGTCATCAACTGAAGCTTTCTTT.

The chain joins TRBV7-8 to TRBJ1-1; 7 bases agree with TRBD1. Trimming at V came to 3 bases and at J to 7 bases, leaving 5 bases not matched to a gene. Germline-derived CDR1 and CDR2 are SGHVS and FQNEAQ. The CDR3 covers 13 residues. The CDR3 protein is CASSLARDSEAFF. The CDR3 DNA follows: TGTGCCAGCAGCTTGGCCAGGGACAGTGAAGCTTTCTTT. The full variable domain, in which reference TRBV7-8 and TRBJ1-1 provide the parts outside the CDR3, is GAGVSQSPRYKVAKRGQDVALRCDPISGHVSLFWYQQALGQGPEFLTYFQNEAQLDKSGLPSDRFFAERPEGSVSTLKIQRTQQEDSAVYLCASSLARDSEAFFGQGTRLTVV.

There are a few counts of this clonotype. The V call is TRBV19, the J call TRBJ1-4; no clear D gene. This CDR3 spans 14 amino acids. Between the trimmed V and J ends, which lost 4 bases and 2 bases, there was a span of 8 bases. Germline CDR1 reads LNHDA; CDR2 reads SQIVND (reference sequence). The CDR3 protein is CASSTLGTNEKLFF. The DNA of the CDR3 is TGTGCCAGTAGTACCCTGGGGACTAATGAAAAACTGTTTTTT.

This rearrangement joins TRBV18 to TRBJ2-4; D gene unclear. Germline-derived CDR1 and CDR2 are KGHSH and LQKENI. This CDR3 region has 11 residues. V was trimmed by 2 bases and J by 8 bases, leaving 4 bases between them. The CDR3 reads CASSPGYIQYF. Here the CDR3 DNA reads TGTGCCAGCTCACCAGGGTACATTCAGTACTTC.

This clonotype turned up a few times. The chain links TRBV25-1 to TRBJ2-6, with unresolved D. The CDR3 is 14 amino acids. V was clipped by 3 bases and J by 0 bases, with 3 bases between them. Germline-derived CDR1 and CDR2 are MGHDK and SYGVNS. The CDR3 DNA reads TGTGCCAGCAGTGAGTACTCTGGGGCCAACGTCCTGACTTTC. This sequence encodes CASSEYSGANVLTF.

This clonotype showed up just a few times. The chain combines TRBV5-1 with TRBJ1-1; D perhaps matches TRBD1 (5 bases). With 2 bases removed from V and 5 bases from J, the gap between germline ends came to 13 bases. The germline gives CDR1 SGHRS, CDR2 YFSETQ. This CDR3 is 14 amino acids long. The CDR3 region is CASSFSPGQTEAFF. Here the CDR3 DNA reads TGCGCCAGCAGCTTCAGCCCAGGGCAAACTGAAGCTTTCTTT.

The chain combines TRBV25-1 with TRBJ2-7; perhaps TRBD1 as D (6 bases). This CDR3 has 13 residues. Germline V CDR1 and CDR2: MGHDK, SYGVNS. V shed 3 bases and J shed 1 base, with 7 bases lying between them. The CDR3 coding sequence is TGTGCCAGCAGTGATGACAGGTCCTACGAGCAGTACTTC. This encodes CASSDDRSYEQYF.

The chain links TRBV2 to TRBJ2-5, with D unclear. V shed 2 bases and J shed 9 bases, with 10 bases lying between them. The CDR3 length is 12 residues. Germline V gene data show CDR1 as SNHLY and CDR2 as FYNNEI. The CDR3 reads CASSEQARPQYF. CDR3 nucleotide sequence: TGTGCCAGCAGTGAACAGGCGAGACCCCAGTACTTC.

The chain links TRBV7-3 to TRBJ2-1; TRBD1 is a possible D gene (6 bases). Trimming shortened V by 5 bases and J by 5 bases, and 10 bases separated the two germline ends. This CDR3 is built from 13 residues. Germline V lookup: CDR1 SGHTA, CDR2 FQGTGA. This CDR3 reads CASSAPGDNEQFF. CDR3 DNA sequence: TGTGCCAGCAGCGCACCAGGGGACAATGAGCAGTTCTTC.

This clonotype was seen more than once but under ten times. The chain has TRBV7-3 and TRBJ2-6, with D perhaps matching TRBD1 (6 bases). The CDR3 spans 16 residues. Trimming took 3 bases from V and 0 from J, leaving 9 bases between them. Germline-derived CDR1 and CDR2 are SGHTA and FQGTGA. The CDR3 region has the DNA TGTGCCAGCAGCTTGGGACACCGCTCTGGGGCCAACGTCCTGACTTTC. Translating gives CASSLGHRSGANVLTF.

The V and J genes are TRBV6-6 and TRBJ2-7; perhaps TRBD1 as D (5 bases). Between the trimmed V and J ends, which lost 6 bases and 2 bases, there was a span of 14 bases. CDR3 length: 14 amino acids. CDR1 is MNHNY, CDR2 SVGAGI, per germline (reference sequence). CDR3: CASSRPTAAYEQYF. CDR3 in DNA: TGTGCCAGCAGCCGCCCGACAGCAGCCTACGAGCAGTACTTC.

This clonotype came up a few times. The chain is built from TRBV7-2 and TRBJ2-7; either TRBD1 or TRBD2 may supply D (5 bases each). Trimming stripped 1 base from V and 2 bases from J, with 18 bases between. Germline assignment: CDR1 SGHTA and CDR2 FQGNSA. The CDR3 is 17 residues long. The CDR3 DNA reads TGTGCCAGCAGCTTAGGGGACGGGGAGCCCGACCCCTACGAGCAGTACTTC. Its translation is CASSLGDGEPDPYEQYF.

This clonotype came up many times. The chain is built from TRBV5-1 and TRBJ2-3; D could derive from TRBD1 or TRBD2 (5 bases each). V lost 0 bases and J lost 0, with 11 bases in between. The CDR3 spans 16 residues. Germline assignment: CDR1 SGHRS and CDR2 YFSETQ. The CDR3 here is CASSLAGTSSTDTQYF. CDR3 in DNA: TGCGCCAGCAGCTTGGCCGGGACCTCTAGCACAGATACGCAGTATTTT.

The chain joins TRBV27 to TRBJ2-5; 11 bases agree with TRBD2. Germline loops: CDR1 MNHEY, CDR2 SMNVEV (reference sequence). With 5 bases clipped from V and 1 base from J, the junction kept 6 bases outside the gene matches. The CDR3 runs to 16 residues. CDR3 amino acids: CASSRASGGPQETQYF. The DNA of the CDR3 is TGTGCCAGCAGTCGGGCTAGCGGGGGGCCCCAAGAGACCCAGTACTTC.

This clonotype was picked up a small number of times. The rearrangement uses TRBV5-1 and TRBJ1-3; the D is unclear. Trimming cost V 0 bases and J 0 bases, with 7 bases left between them. The length of the CDR3 is 15 residues. Per germline, CDR1 SGHRS and CDR2 YFSETQ. Here the CDR3 reads CASSLATSSGNTIYF. CDR3 bases: TGCGCCAGCAGCTTGGCCACGAGCTCTGGAAACACCATATATTTT.

This rearrangement joins TRBV5-1 to TRBJ1-3; D gene unclear. The CDR3 has 17 residues. V was trimmed by 0 bases and J by 0 bases, leaving 13 bases between them. CDR1 and CDR2 (germline): SGHRS, YFSETQ. CDR3: CASSLEPIGVSGNTIYF. CDR3 coding DNA: TGCGCCAGCAGCTTGGAACCAATCGGGGTCTCTGGAAACACCATATATTTT. The full variable domain, with the rest looked up from reference TRBV5-1 and TRBJ1-3, is KAGVTQTPRYLIKTRGQQVTLSCSPISGHRSVSWYQQTPGQGLQFLFEYFSETQRNKGNFPGRFSGRQFSNSRSEMNVSTLELGDSALYLCASSLEPIGVSGNTIYFGEGSWLTVV.

This clonotype has more than one count but fewer than ten. J is TRBJ2-1 and V is TRBV7-2; 14 positions agree with TRBD2. Germline-derived CDR1 and CDR2 are SGHTA and FQGNSA. The junction had 8 bases not matched to a gene; V was cut back by 5 bases and J by 2 bases. This CDR3 has 18 amino acids. The DNA for the CDR3 is TGTGCCAGCAGCCCCGGGACTAGCGGGAGAGGCCCCTACAATGAGCAGTTCTTC. This codes for CASSPGTSGRGPYNEQFF.

This clonotype was seen a handful of times. The genes are TRBV5-5 and TRBJ2-5; possible D gene TRBD2, 7 bases. CDR1 is SGHKS and CDR2 is YYEKEE in the germline V gene (reference sequence). Trimming removed 3 bases at V and 2 bases at J, with 17 bases between. The CDR3 extends over 16 amino acids. CDR3 residues: CASSSPAGGLQETQYF. The CDR3 DNA reads as TGTGCCAGCAGCTCCCCGGCCGGGGGGCTACAAGAGACCCAGTACTTC.

This clonotype was counted only a few times. The CDR3 reads CASSVEGIGDTQYF. CDR3 nucleotides: TGTGCCAGCAGCGTAGAGGGGATCGGGGATACGCAGTATTTT. The chain recombines TRBV9 with TRBJ2-3; tentative D call: TRBD1 (5 bases). From germline, CDR1 is SGDLS and CDR2 YYNGEE. The CDR3 sequence is 14 residues long. Trimming removed 0 bases at V and 6 bases at J, with 11 bases between.

This clonotype occurred a few times. J is TRBJ2-7 and V is TRBV6-5; weak D call: TRBD2 (5 bases). Germline assignment: CDR1 MNHEY and CDR2 SVGAGI. This CDR3 region has 13 residues. V lost 7 bases and J 6 bases, leaving 16 bases between the germline ends. The DNA of the CDR3 is TGTGCCAGCACTGCTCGGGGTTTTAGCGAGCAGTACTTC. This gives the protein CASTARGFSEQYF.

The V call is TRBV6-2 or TRBV6-3, the J call TRBJ2-7, with 11 bases that match TRBD2. Germline V CDR1 and CDR2: MNHEY, SVGEGT. The CDR3 spans 13 residues. J was trimmed by 6 bases and V by 6 bases; bases with no gene match: 4. Here the CDR3 DNA reads TGTGCCAGCAGAGGGACTAGCGGTGGCGAGCAGTACTTC. Amino acids: CASRGTSGGEQYF.

This sequence joins TRBV27 and TRBJ1-2; 11 nucleotides agree with TRBD1. Trimming took 0 bases from V and 4 from J; bases not matched to a gene: 1. CDR1 and CDR2 (germline): MNHEY, SMNVEV (reference sequence). There are 15 residues in the CDR3. CDR3 region: CASSLSGTGGYGYTF. In nucleotides, the CDR3 is TGTGCCAGCAGTTTATCCGGGACAGGGGGCTATGGCTACACCTTC.

The rearrangement uses TRBV7-9 and TRBJ1-4; D uncertain. V shed 3 bases and J shed 10 bases, with 6 bases lying between them. CDR3 size: 11 residues. Per germline, CDR1 SEHNR and CDR2 FQNEAQ (reference sequence). CDR3 amino acids: CASSFKGKLFF. The CDR3 nucleotides are TGTGCCAGCAGCTTCAAGGGAAAACTGTTTTTT.

The J gene is TRBJ2-7, the V gene TRBV9; D is uncertain. V shed 3 bases and J shed 0 bases, with 10 bases lying between them. Germline CDR1 SGDLS, CDR2 YYNGEE. CDR3 length: 14 residues. The CDR3 DNA reads TGTGCCAGCAGCGAGGAACTACGCTCCTACGAGCAGTACTTC. Translation: CASSEELRSYEQYF.